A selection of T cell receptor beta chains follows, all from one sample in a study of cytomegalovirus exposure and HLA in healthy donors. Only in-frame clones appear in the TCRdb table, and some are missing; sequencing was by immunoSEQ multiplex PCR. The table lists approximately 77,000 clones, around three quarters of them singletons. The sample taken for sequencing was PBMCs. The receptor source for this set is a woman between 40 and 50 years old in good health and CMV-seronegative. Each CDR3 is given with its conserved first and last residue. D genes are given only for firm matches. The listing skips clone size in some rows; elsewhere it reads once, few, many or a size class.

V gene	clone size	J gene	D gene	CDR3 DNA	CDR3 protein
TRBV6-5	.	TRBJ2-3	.	TGTGCCAGCACTCACAGGGACGCAGATACGCAGTATTTT	CASTHRDADTQYF
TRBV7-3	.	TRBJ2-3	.	TGTGCCAGCAGCTCCCCGGACAGCGGGGTAGATACGCAGTATTTT	CASSSPDSGVDTQYF
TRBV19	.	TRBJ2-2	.	TGTGCCAGTACTGGGAGGGGGGGCACCGGGGAGCTGTTTTTT	CASTGRGGTGELFF
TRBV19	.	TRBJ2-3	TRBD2	TGTGCCAGTAGTACGGGCCGTCTAGCGGGGGGGTCCACAGATACGCAGTATTTT	CASSTGRLAGGSTDTQYF
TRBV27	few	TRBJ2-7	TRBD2	TGTGCCAGCAGTTTAGGCGGGAGGGCCTACGAGCAGTACTTC	CASSLGGRAYEQYF
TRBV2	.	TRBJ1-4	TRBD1	TGTGCCAGCAGCCAACAGGGGGCTAAGGAAAAACTGTTTTTT	CASSQQGAKEKLFF
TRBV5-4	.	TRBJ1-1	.	TGTGCCAGCACCTCCGGGGGAGGGGAAGCTTTCTTT	CASTSGGGEAFF
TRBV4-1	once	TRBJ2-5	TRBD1	TGCGCCAGCAGCCAGACTACAGGGGGGAGAAAAGAGACCCAGTACTTC	CASSQTTGGRKETQYF
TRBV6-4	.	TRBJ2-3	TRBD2	TGTGCCAGCAGTGACTCGTCCGGACTAGCTTCTGATACGCAGTATTTT	CASSDSSGLASDTQYF
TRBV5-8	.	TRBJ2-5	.	TGTGCCAGCAGCAAGCAGGGGTGGGAGACCCAGTACTTC	CASSKQGWETQYF
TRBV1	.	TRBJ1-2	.	TGCACCAGCAGACTTAACAGGGGATGGGGCTATGGCTACACCTTC	CTSRLNRGWGYGYTF
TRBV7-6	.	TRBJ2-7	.	TGTGCCAGCAGCTTAGCACCCACGGGAACCTACGAGCAGTACTTC	CASSLAPTGTYEQYF
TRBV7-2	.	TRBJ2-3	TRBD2	TGTGCCAGCAGCTTTCTGGCGGGAGGTACAGATACGCAGTATTTT	CASSFLAGGTDTQYF
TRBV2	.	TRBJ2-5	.	TGTGCCAGCAGGGGTGGACAGCGAGAGACCCAGTACTTC	CASRGGQRETQYF
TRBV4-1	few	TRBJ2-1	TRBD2	TGCGCCAGCAGCCAAGAGGGGGGGTTGGCGAACAATGAGCAGTTCTTC	CASSQEGGLANNEQFF
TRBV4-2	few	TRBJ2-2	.	TGTGCCAGCAGCCAAGATGGGAGTTACGCGAACACCGGGGAGCTGTTTTTT	CASSQDGSYANTGELFF
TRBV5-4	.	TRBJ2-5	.	TGTGCCAGCAGCGAGGGGGTGGAGACCCAGTACTTC	CASSEGVETQYF
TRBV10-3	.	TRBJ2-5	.	TGTGCCATCAGTGGACTAGGGGAAGAGACCCAGTACTTC	CAISGLGEETQYF
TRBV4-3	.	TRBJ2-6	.	TGCGCCAGCAGCCAAGATCCGGTGGGGGCGCGATCTGGGGCCAACGTCCTGACTTTC	CASSQDPVGARSGANVLTF